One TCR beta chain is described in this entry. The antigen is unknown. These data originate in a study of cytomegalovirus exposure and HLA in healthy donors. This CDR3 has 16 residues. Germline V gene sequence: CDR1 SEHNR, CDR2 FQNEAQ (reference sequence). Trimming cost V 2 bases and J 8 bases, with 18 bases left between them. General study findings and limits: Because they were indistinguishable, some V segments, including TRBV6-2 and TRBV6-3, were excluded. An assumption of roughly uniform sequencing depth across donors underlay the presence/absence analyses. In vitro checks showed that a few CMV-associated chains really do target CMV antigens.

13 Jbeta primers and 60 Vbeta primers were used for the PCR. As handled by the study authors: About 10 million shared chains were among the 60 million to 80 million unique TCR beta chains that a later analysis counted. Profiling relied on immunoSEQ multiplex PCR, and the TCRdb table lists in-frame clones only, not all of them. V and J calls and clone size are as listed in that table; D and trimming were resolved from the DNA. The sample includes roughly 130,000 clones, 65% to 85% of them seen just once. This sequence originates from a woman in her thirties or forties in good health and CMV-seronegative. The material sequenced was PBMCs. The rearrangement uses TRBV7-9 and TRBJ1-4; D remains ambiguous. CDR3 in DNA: TGTGCCAGCAGCTTAATGGACCGGGAAGAAGAAGAAAAACTGTTTTTT. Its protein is CASSLMDREEEEKLFF.